The 21 T cell receptor beta chains in this list originate from one sample, sequenced in a study of blood T cell repertoires in COVID-19. Produced via immunoSEQ multiplex PCR; TCRdb's table is partial and in-frame only. Altogether 150,000 to 200,000 clones are present, roughly 85% being singletons, with the ten largest covering around 8%. Source material: peripheral blood. The receptors originated from a woman aged 55-70 years with acute or convalescent COVID-19.

DNA for the CDR3: TGTGCCAGCAGTGCCACAGGGGGATCGGGAACCGGGGAGCTGTTTTTT. This encodes CASSATGGSGTGELFF. J is TRBJ2-2 and V is TRBV25-1; TRBD1 aligns across 8 bases. This CDR3 contains 16 residues. With 4 bases clipped from V and 5 bases from J, the junction kept 9 bases outside the gene matches. CDR1 and CDR2 (germline): MGHDK, SYGVNS.

This clone occurred a few times. The DNA of the CDR3 is TGTGCCTGGAGTGAGGGGGGGCTCGGAAACACCATATATTTT. Protein sequence: CAWSEGGLGNTIYF. The J gene is TRBJ1-3, the V gene TRBV30; a possible D gene is TRBD1 (6 bases). CDR3 length: 14 amino acids. Germline values: CDR1 GTSNPN, CDR2 SVGIG (reference sequence). Trimming took 1 base from V and 4 from J, leaving 11 bases between them.

A word on this clone: Other DNA sequences in this specimen translate into the identical CDR3. This rearrangement joins TRBV28 to TRBJ1-2, with unresolved D. The CDR3 is 14 amino acids. The ends were cut back, 2 bases at V and 0 bases at J, with 7 bases in the middle. The V gene's germline CDR1 is MDHEN and CDR2 SYDVKM. CDR3 DNA sequence: TGTGCCAGCAGTTTACGAACTTCTAACTATGGCTACACCTTC. It codes for CASSLRTSNYGYTF.

V gene TRBV28 combines with J gene TRBJ1-2, with 12 bases that match TRBD1. This CDR3 comprises 15 residues. Germline loops: CDR1 MDHEN, CDR2 SYDVKM. The J segment lost 5 bases and the V segment lost 2 bases, leaving 3 bases of the junction unmatched. This chain's CDR3 is CASSLGTGGTYGYTF. DNA for the CDR3: TGTGCCAGCAGTTTAGGGACAGGGGGCACATATGGCTACACCTTC.

V is TRBV6-5 and J is TRBJ2-5, with 11 bases aligning to TRBD2. Germline V gene data show CDR1 as MNHEY and CDR2 as SVGAGI. This CDR3 is 16 amino acids long. After removal of 2 bases from V and 4 bases from J, the junction contained 6 bases not matched to a gene. The CDR3 sequence: CASSYRSGRATETQYF. The CDR3, as DNA: TGTGCCAGCAGTTACCGTAGCGGGAGGGCCACAGAGACCCAGTACTTC.

The genes are TRBV18 and TRBJ1-1; weak D call: TRBD1 (5 bases). Germline lookup yields CDR1 KGHSH and CDR2 LQKENI. The CDR3 sequence is 17 residues long. Trimming removed 3 bases at V and 2 bases at J, with 19 bases between. The CDR3 DNA sequence: TGTGCCAGCTCACCGAGTGTGGTCAAGGGGCCCAACACTGAAGCTTTCTTT. It codes for CASSPSVVKGPNTEAFF.

This chain joins TRBV5-1 and TRBJ1-5; 7 nucleotides align to TRBD1. The CDR3 is 15 residues long. CDR1 is SGHRS and CDR2 is YFSETQ in the germline V gene. Unmatched junction bases numbered 9, after V lost 5 bases and J lost 4 bases. The CDR3: CASSPGTAINQPQHF. The CDR3 region has the DNA TGCGCCAGCAGTCCGGGGACAGCTATTAATCAGCCCCAGCATTTT. The whole variable domain, remainder taken from reference TRBV5-1 and TRBJ1-5, is KAGVTQTPRYLIKTRGQQVTLSCSPISGHRSVSWYQQTPGQGLQFLFEYFSETQRNKGNFPGRFSGRQFSNSRSEMNVSTLELGDSALYLCASSPGTAINQPQHFGDGTRLSIL.

The chain carries TRBV6-2 or TRBV6-3 and TRBJ2-1, with 11 nucleotides matching TRBD2. The CDR3 covers 15 residues. From germline, CDR1 is MNHEY and CDR2 SVGEGT. After removal of 5 bases from V and 3 bases from J, the junction contained 3 bases not matched to a gene. The CDR3 region is CASSQGTSGYNEQFF. The CDR3 nucleotides read TGTGCCAGCAGTCAAGGGACTAGCGGCTACAATGAGCAGTTCTTC.

The J gene is TRBJ1-2, the V gene TRBV3-1 (or the pseudogene TRBV3-2); D ambiguous. With 1 base removed from V and 5 bases from J, the gap between germline ends came to 8 bases. CDR3 length: 13 amino acids. Germline assignment: CDR1 LGHDT and CDR2 YNNKEL (reference sequence). In DNA form, the CDR3 reads TGTGCCAGCAGCCAAGGTCTTCCGTATGGCTACACCTTC. Translation: CASSQGLPYGYTF.

This chain links TRBV5-1 with TRBJ1-6, with 10 bases aligning to TRBD1. V lost 4 bases to trimming and J lost 11 bases; unmatched junction nucleotides: 6. Germline V lookup: CDR1 SGHRS, CDR2 YFSETQ. The CDR3 sequence is 14 residues long. The DNA of the CDR3 is TGCGCCAGCAGCCGAGGACAGGGGGTCACACCCCTCCACTTT. Residues: CASSRGQGVTPLHF.

This clone is a singleton in its sample. The chain couples TRBV6-5 to TRBJ2-7; D remains ambiguous. CDR3 length: 12 amino acids. Germline V lookup: CDR1 MNHEY, CDR2 SVGAGI. The germline V and J ends were trimmed by 0 bases and 3 bases, with 3 bases remaining between them. The CDR3, as DNA: TGTGCCAGCAGTTACTCGAGCTACGAGCAGTACTTC. This gives the protein CASSYSSYEQYF.

The chain couples TRBV25-1 to TRBJ1-1; D gene uncertain. Germline assignment: CDR1 MGHDK and CDR2 SYGVNS. The germline V and J ends were trimmed by 5 bases and 0 bases, with 7 bases remaining between them. CDR3 length: 13 amino acids. CDR3 in DNA: TGTGCCAGCAGTTCATCCCTGAACACTGAAGCTTTCTTT. Amino acid sequence: CASSSSLNTEAFF.

The CDR3 spells CASSAELAGGYNEQFF. DNA of the CDR3: TGCGCCAGCAGCGCCGAACTAGCGGGTGGCTACAATGAGCAGTTCTTC. J is TRBJ2-1 and V is TRBV5-1; 9 positions match TRBD2. The CDR3 extends over 16 amino acids. Germline trimming cut 4 bases from V and 3 bases from J; bases unmatched to any gene: 8. The V gene's germline CDR1 is SGHRS and CDR2 YFSETQ.

This chain uses TRBV6-4 with TRBJ1-2; the D gene is possibly TRBD1 (5 bases). The CDR3 has 13 residues. Per germline, CDR1 MRHNA and CDR2 SNTAGT. Trimming cost V 2 bases and J 8 bases, with 12 bases left between them. CDR3 DNA: TGTGCCAGCAGTGACGGGCCCCACAGGGGCTACACCTTC. Protein sequence: CASSDGPHRGYTF.

The chain links TRBV5-1 to TRBJ2-7, with a possible D match to TRBD1 (5 bases). This CDR3 spans 12 amino acids. The ends were cut back, 2 bases at V and 5 bases at J, with 8 bases in the middle. Germline CDR1 SGHRS, CDR2 YFSETQ. The CDR3 sequence is CASSFTGHEQYF. CDR3 sequence (DNA): TGCGCCAGCAGCTTTACAGGCCACGAGCAGTACTTC.

The chain employs TRBV27 and TRBJ1-1, with D maybe TRBD1 (6 bases). CDR3 length equals 17 residues. Germline CDR1 is MNHEY and CDR2 is SMNVEV (reference sequence). V was trimmed by 3 bases and J by 0 bases, leaving 17 bases between them. CDR3 amino acids: CASSFNRAPYMNTEAFF. The CDR3 bases are TGTGCCAGCAGTTTCAACAGGGCCCCATACATGAACACTGAAGCTTTCTTT.

Only a few counts were recorded for this clone. This rearrangement joins TRBV27 to TRBJ1-2, with TRBD1 identical over 7 bases. Trimming at V came to 3 bases and at J to 7 bases, leaving 5 bases not matched to a gene. This CDR3 contains 13 residues. CDR1 and CDR2 (germline): MNHEY, SMNVEV (reference sequence). This CDR3 is CASSFRGPGGYTF. In nucleotides, the CDR3 is TGTGCCAGCAGTTTTAGGGGGCCGGGTGGCTACACCTTC.

The chain combines TRBV7-2 with TRBJ2-7; 8 nucleotides line up with TRBD2. J gave up 12 bases and V 8 bases, and 15 bases lay outside the gene matches. The V gene's germline CDR1 is SGHTA and CDR2 FQGNSA. The CDR3 spans 13 residues. In DNA form, the CDR3 reads TGTGCCAGCGACGGGGCTAGCGGGTACAGCAGGTACTTC. Translated, it gives CASDGASGYSRYF.

The V and J genes are TRBV3-1 (or the pseudogene TRBV3-2) and TRBJ2-7, with no clear D. The CDR3 covers 11 residues. Trimming cost V 1 base and J 5 bases, with 3 bases left between them. Germline V lookup: CDR1 LGHDT, CDR2 YNNKEL (reference sequence). CDR3 sequence reads: CASSQGHEQYF. CDR3 nucleotides: TGTGCCAGCAGCCAAGGGCACGAGCAGTACTTC.

The chain couples TRBV9 to TRBJ1-6; no firm D call. CDR3 length: 15 amino acids. V gave up 0 bases and J gave up 7 bases, with 11 bases separating them. Per the germline V gene, CDR1 is SGDLS and CDR2 is YYNGEE. The CDR3 nucleotides are TGTGCCAGCAGCGTAGCTGGAGGATTCAATTCACCCCTCCACTTT. Its translation is CASSVAGGFNSPLHF. Complete variable domain (other parts from reference TRBV9 and TRBJ1-6): DSGVTQTPKHLITATGQRVTLRCSPRSGDLSVYWYQQSLDQGLQFLIQYYNGEERAKGNILERFSAQQFPDLHSELNLSSLELGDSALYFCASSVAGGFNSPLHFGNGTRLTVT.

The CDR3 here is CASSDPTGPSNYGYTF. The CDR3 region has the DNA TGTGCCAGCAGTGACCCGACAGGACCTTCTAACTATGGCTACACCTTC. The rearrangement joins TRBV2 to TRBJ1-2; weak D call: TRBD1 (6 bases). This CDR3 comprises 16 residues. Germline V gene data show CDR1 as SNHLY and CDR2 as FYNNEI. Trimming pared 3 bases from V and 0 bases from J, leaving 14 bases between.